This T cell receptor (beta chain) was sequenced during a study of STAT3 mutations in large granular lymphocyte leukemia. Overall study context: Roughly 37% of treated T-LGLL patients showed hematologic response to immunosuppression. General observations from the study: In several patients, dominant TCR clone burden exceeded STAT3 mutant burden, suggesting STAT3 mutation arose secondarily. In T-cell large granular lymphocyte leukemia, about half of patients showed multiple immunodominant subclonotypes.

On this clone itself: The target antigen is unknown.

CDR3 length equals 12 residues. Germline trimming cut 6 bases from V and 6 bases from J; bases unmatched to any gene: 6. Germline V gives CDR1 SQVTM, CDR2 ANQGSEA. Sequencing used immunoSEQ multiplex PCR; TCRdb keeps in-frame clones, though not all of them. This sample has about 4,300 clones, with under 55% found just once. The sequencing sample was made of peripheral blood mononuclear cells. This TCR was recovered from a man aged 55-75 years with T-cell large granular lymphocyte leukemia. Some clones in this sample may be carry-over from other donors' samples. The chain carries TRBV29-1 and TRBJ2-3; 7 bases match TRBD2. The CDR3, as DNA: TGCAGCGTACTACGGCGGGGGGATACGCAGTATTTT. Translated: CSVLRRGDTQYF.